This paragraph covers one T cell receptor beta chain sequence. Its antigen is not identified. The data were obtained in a study of CD8+CD57+ T cells in acquired aplastic anemia. Study observations and caveats: Between patients and controls, CD8+ Simpson's diversity did not vary significantly. Patients and controls had in common twenty-nine CD8+ CDR3 sequences.

Profiling that covered TCR beta VDJ and CDR3 relied on genomic DNA as its template. MiXCR, applied by TCRdb to the reads, yields one record per CDR3 protein. Of some 150,000 distinct CDR3 sequences in the sample, around 75% were seen once. For sequencing, patients were chosen who had shown expansion of CD8+CD57+ cells by flow cytometry. Severe acquired aplastic anemia was present in every patient. All patients were therapy-naive when blood was sampled. Germline values: CDR1 LNHDA, CDR2 SQIVND (reference sequence). J was trimmed by 4 bases and V by 2 bases; bases with no gene match: 3. The CDR3 sequence is 14 residues long.

The clonotype comes from a human donor with aplastic anemia. Sequencing used sorted CD4+, CD8+, or CD8+CD57+ T cells (not recorded which) from PBMCs. The chain links TRBV19 to TRBJ2-3; 7 bases are shared with TRBD2. CDR3 bases: TGTGCCAGTAGTATAAAACGGGGGGCAGATACGCAGTATTTT. Residues: CASSIKRGADTQYF. The whole variable domain, filled in from reference TRBV19 and TRBJ2-3, reads DGGITQSPKYLFRKEGQNVTLSCEQNLNHDAMYWYRQDPGQGLRLIYYSQIVNDFQKGDIAEGYSVSREKKESFPLTVTSAQKNPTAFYLCASSIKRGADTQYFGPGTRLTVL.